The 12 T cell receptor beta chains below all came from one sample that was sequenced in a study of cytomegalovirus exposure and HLA in healthy donors. PCR amplification relied on 60 Vbeta primers (plus 13 Jbeta primers). Profiled with immunoSEQ multiplex PCR; TCRdb holds only in-frame clones, not every one. This sample's table has some 89,000 clones. The sample consisted of PBMCs. These receptors were taken from a woman in her 30s in good health and CMV-seronegative.

The chain recombines TRBV29-1 with TRBJ2-7; the match to TRBD2 covers 13 bases. The trim removed 4 bases at V and 2 bases at J, leaving 5 bases unmatched. The CDR3 runs 15 residues. Germline V gives CDR1 SQVTM, CDR2 ANQGSEA. CDR3 protein: CSVAGTSGNPYEQYF. The CDR3 bases are TGCAGCGTTGCCGGGACTAGCGGGAACCCCTACGAGCAGTACTTC.

The CDR3 DNA follows: TGTGCCAGCAGAACTGGACAGAAAGCTTTCTTT. This translates into CASRTGQKAFF. The gene calls are TRBV5-4 and TRBJ1-1; the D gene is possibly TRBD1 (6 bases). CDR3 length equals 11 residues. Between the trimmed V and J ends, which lost 5 bases and 9 bases, there was a span of 11 bases. Germline V CDR1 and CDR2: SGHNT, YYREEE (reference sequence).

V usage is TRBV6-5 and J usage is TRBJ1-2; TRBD1 is a possible D gene (5 bases). The germline V gene encodes CDR1 MNHEY and CDR2 SVGAGI. V shed 10 bases and J shed 5 bases, with 17 bases lying between them. CDR3 length: 13 amino acids. This CDR3 reads CATWDSLGYGYTF. The CDR3 DNA sequence: TGTGCCACCTGGGACTCCTTGGGGTATGGCTACACCTTC.

V and J are TRBV11-2 and TRBJ2-1; D not resolved. CDR1 SGHAT and CDR2 FQNNGV come from the germline V gene. The ends were cut back, 4 bases at V and 8 bases at J, with 21 bases in the middle. CDR3 size: 16 residues. The DNA for the CDR3 is TGTGCCAGCAGCTCCCCGTTACGTCCTGAGTGGTATGAGCAGTTCTTC. This sequence encodes CASSSPLRPEWYEQFF.

To note about this clone: One end of the junction varies from germline; a read error may be responsible. The chain couples TRBV19 to TRBJ1-1, with 9 bases aligning to TRBD1. Germline V gene data show CDR1 as LNHDA and CDR2 as SQIVND (reference sequence). The CDR3 length is 17 residues. This CDR3 is CTSTIIPGQGVNTEAFF. The CDR3 DNA reads TGTACCAGTACCATCATCCCGGGACAGGGAGTGAACACTGAAGCTTTCTTT.

This chain connects TRBV7-9 to TRBJ2-1; tentatively, D is TRBD2 (7 bases). Germline V lookup: CDR1 SEHNR, CDR2 FQNEAQ (reference sequence). The CDR3 sequence is 15 residues long. V gave up 3 bases and J gave up 8 bases, with 17 bases separating them. DNA for the CDR3: TGTGCCAGCAGCTTGGGGGGCGGGAGTTTCGATGAGCAGTTCTTC. This sequence encodes CASSLGGGSFDEQFF.

The V gene is TRBV6-7, the J gene TRBJ2-3; D gene uncertain. TRBV6-7 is classed as an ORF, of uncertain function. V gave up 2 bases and J gave up 4 bases, with 16 bases separating them. The CDR3 is made up of 16 amino acids. The CDR3 reads CASSYKLPLPADTQYF. The CDR3 DNA follows: TGTGCCAGCAGTTACAAACTCCCCCTCCCGGCAGATACGCAGTATTTT.

The chain recombines TRBV4-1 with TRBJ1-3; 8 positions agree with TRBD1. CDR1 is MGHRA, CDR2 YSYEKL, per germline. V lost 3 bases, J lost 0 bases, and 10 bases stayed unmatched. The CDR3 is 18 residues long. Here the CDR3 reads CASSQGQAITISGNTIYF. The DNA for the CDR3 is TGCGCCAGCAGCCAGGGACAGGCGATTACCATCTCTGGAAACACCATATATTTT.

This chain uses TRBV7-2 with TRBJ1-5, with 7 nucleotides matching TRBD1. The CDR3 is 15 residues long. Germline V lookup: CDR1 SGHTA, CDR2 FQGNSA. V was pared by 5 bases and J by 0 bases, with 4 bases of the junction left unmatched. The CDR3: CASSRDRVSNQPQHF. The CDR3, as DNA: TGTGCCAGCAGCCGAGACAGGGTTAGCAATCAGCCCCAGCATTTT.

The gene calls are TRBV30 and TRBJ1-2, with unresolved D. Germline CDR1 GTSNPN, CDR2 SVGIG (reference sequence). The CDR3 contains 14 residues. Trimming stripped 5 bases from V and 2 bases from J, with 15 bases between. CDR3 loop: CAWSKEKLNYGYTF. Here the CDR3 DNA reads TGTGCCTGGTCGAAAGAAAAGCTCAACTATGGCTACACCTTC.

J is TRBJ2-7 and V is TRBV25-1; TRBD1 agrees at 11 bases. The CDR3 is 14 amino acids. V lost 3 bases to trimming and J lost 7 bases; unmatched junction nucleotides: 5. Germline CDR1 reads MGHDK; CDR2 reads SYGVNS. The chain's CDR3 is CASSDGQGAGEQYF. In DNA form, the CDR3 reads TGTGCCAGCAGTGACGGACAGGGGGCGGGAGAGCAGTACTTC.

The rearrangement links TRBV25-1 to TRBJ1-4; D might be TRBD1 (6 bases). V lost 3 bases to trimming and J lost 2 bases, with 16 bases between them. The CDR3 has 17 amino acids. The germline V gene encodes CDR1 MGHDK and CDR2 SYGVNS. The CDR3 is CASSDYYRDGTNEKLFF. CDR3 coding DNA: TGTGCCAGCAGTGATTATTACAGGGACGGGACTAATGAAAAACTGTTTTTT. The full variable domain, completed using reference TRBV25-1 and TRBJ1-4, is EADIYQTPRYLVIGTGKKITLECSQTMGHDKMYWYQQDPGMELHLIHYSYGVNSTEKGDLSSESTVSRIRTEHFPLTLESARPSHTSQYLCASSDYYRDGTNEKLFFGSGTQLSVL.